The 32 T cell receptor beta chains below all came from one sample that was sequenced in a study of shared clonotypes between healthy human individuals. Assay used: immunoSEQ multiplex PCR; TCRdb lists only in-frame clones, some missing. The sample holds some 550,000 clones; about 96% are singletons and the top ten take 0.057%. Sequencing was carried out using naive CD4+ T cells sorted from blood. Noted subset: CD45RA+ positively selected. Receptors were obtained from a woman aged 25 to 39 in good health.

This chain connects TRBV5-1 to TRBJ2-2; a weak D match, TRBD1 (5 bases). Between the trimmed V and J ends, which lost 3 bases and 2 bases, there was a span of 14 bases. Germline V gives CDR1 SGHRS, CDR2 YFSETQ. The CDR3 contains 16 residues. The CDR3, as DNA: TGCGCCAGCAGCTGGGGCTTGTACAGTAACACCGGGGAGCTGTTTTTT. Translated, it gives CASSWGLYSNTGELFF.

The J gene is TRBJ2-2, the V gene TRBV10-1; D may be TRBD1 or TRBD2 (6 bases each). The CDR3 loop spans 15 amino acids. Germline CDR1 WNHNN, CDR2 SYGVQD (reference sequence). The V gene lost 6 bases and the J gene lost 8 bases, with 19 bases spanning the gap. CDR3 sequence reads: CASSPGAPGVGELFF. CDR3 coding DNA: TGCGCCAGCAGCCCGGGGGCTCCGGGAGTGGGGGAGCTGTTTTTT.

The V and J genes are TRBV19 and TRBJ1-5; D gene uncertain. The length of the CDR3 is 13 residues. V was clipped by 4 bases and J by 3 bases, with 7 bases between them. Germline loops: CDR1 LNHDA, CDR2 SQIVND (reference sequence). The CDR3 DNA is TGTGCCAGTAGTACAGGCCCCAATCAGCCCCAGCATTTT. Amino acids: CASSTGPNQPQHF.

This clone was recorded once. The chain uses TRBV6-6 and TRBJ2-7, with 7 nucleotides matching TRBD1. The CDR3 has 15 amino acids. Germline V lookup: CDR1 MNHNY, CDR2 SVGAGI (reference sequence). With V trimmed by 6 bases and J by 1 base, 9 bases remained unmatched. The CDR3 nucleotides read TGTGCCAGCAGACCCGGGACAGTTCTTTCCTACGAGCAGTACTTC. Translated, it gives CASRPGTVLSYEQYF.

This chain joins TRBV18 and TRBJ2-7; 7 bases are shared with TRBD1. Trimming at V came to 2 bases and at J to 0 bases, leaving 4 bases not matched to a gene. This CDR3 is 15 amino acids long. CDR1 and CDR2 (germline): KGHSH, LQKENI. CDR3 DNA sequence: TGTGCCAGCTCACCAACGGGACAGTTCTCCTACGAGCAGTACTTC. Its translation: CASSPTGQFSYEQYF.

The CDR3 DNA is TGTGCCAGCAGTGATGCACGGAAGACCGGGGAGCTGTTTTTT. Protein product: CASSDARKTGELFF. This rearrangement joins TRBV25-1 to TRBJ2-2; D not certain. V lost 3 bases, J lost 5 bases, and 10 bases lay in between. Germline CDR1 and CDR2: MGHDK and SYGVNS. This CDR3 is built from 14 residues.

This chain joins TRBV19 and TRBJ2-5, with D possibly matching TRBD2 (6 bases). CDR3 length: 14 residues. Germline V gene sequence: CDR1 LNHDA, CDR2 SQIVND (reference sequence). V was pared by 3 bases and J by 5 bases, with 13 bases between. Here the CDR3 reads CASSIRGAGETQYF. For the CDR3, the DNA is TGTGCCAGTAGTATCCGCGGGGCAGGGGAGACCCAGTACTTC.

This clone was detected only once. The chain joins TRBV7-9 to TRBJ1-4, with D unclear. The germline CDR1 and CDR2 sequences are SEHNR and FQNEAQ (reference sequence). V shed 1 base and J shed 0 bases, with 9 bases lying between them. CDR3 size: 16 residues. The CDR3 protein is CASSLVRSATNEKLFF. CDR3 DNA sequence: TGTGCCAGCAGCTTAGTCAGGTCTGCAACTAATGAAAAACTGTTTTTT.

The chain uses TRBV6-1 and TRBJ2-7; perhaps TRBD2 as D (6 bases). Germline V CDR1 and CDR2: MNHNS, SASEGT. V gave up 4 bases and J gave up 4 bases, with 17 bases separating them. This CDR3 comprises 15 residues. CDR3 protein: CASSVTASGEYEQYF. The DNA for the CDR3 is TGTGCCAGCAGTGTTACAGCCTCGGGGGAGTACGAGCAGTACTTC.

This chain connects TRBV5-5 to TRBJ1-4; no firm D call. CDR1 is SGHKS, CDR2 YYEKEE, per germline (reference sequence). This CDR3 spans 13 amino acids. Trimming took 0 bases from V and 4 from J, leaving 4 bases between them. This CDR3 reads CASSLGLNEKLFF. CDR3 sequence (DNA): TGTGCCAGCAGCTTGGGACTTAATGAAAAACTGTTTTTT.

CDR3 in DNA: TGTGCCAGCAGCTTCGGATCCGGGACAGGGGGCGGCGGCTACACCTTC. It encodes CASSFGSGTGGGGYTF. The chain is built from TRBV11-2 and TRBJ1-2; TRBD1 aligns across 12 bases. V was clipped by 3 bases and J by 8 bases; unmatched bases: 10. Germline V gene lookup returns CDR1 SGHAT and CDR2 FQNNGV. There are 16 residues in the CDR3.

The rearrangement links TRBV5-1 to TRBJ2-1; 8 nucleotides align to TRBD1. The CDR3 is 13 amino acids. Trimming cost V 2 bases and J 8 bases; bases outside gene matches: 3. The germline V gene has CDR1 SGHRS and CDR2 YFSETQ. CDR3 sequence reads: CASSLGQGHEQFF. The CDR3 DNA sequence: TGCGCCAGCAGCTTAGGACAGGGTCATGAGCAGTTCTTC.

The CDR3 DNA reads as TGTGCCACCAGCAGAGATCGCGGAGATACGCAGTATTTT. The encoded protein is CATSRDRGDTQYF. V gene TRBV15 combines with J gene TRBJ2-3; no clear D gene. Germline assignment: CDR1 LNHNV and CDR2 YYDKDF (reference sequence). V gave up 0 bases and J gave up 5 bases, with 6 bases separating them. The CDR3 totals 13 residues.

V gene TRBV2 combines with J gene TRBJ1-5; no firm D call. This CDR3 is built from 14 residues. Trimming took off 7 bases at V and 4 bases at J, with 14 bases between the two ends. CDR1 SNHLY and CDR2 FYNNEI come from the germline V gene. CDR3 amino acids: CASTFRPSNQPQHF. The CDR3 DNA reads TGTGCCAGCACGTTTAGACCATCTAATCAGCCCCAGCATTTT.

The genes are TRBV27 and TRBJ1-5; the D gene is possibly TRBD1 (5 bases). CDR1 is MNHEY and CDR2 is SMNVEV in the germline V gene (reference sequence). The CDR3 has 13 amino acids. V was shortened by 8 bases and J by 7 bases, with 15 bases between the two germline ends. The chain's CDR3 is CASGQGERQPQHF. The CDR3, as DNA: TGTGCCAGCGGCCAGGGTGAGAGACAGCCCCAGCATTTT.

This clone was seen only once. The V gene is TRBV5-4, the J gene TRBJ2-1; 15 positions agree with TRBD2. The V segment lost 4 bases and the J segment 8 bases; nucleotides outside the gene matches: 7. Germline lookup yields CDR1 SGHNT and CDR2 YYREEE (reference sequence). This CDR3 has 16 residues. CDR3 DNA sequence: TGTGCCAGCAGCCAAGGACTAGCGGGAGGGCCTCATGAGCAGTTCTTC. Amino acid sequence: CASSQGLAGGPHEQFF. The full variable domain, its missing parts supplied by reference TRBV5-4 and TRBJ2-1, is ETGVTQSPTHLIKTRGQQVTLRCSSQSGHNTVSWYQQALGQGPQFIFQYYREEENGRGNFPPRFSGLQFPNYSSELNVNALELDDSALYLCASSQGLAGGPHEQFFGPGTRLTVL.

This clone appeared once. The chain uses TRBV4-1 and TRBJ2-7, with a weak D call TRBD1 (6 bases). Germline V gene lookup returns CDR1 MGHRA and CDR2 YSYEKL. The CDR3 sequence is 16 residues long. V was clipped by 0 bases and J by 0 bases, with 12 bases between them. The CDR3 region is CASSQEVYRASYEQYF. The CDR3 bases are TGCGCCAGCAGCCAAGAAGTGTACAGGGCCTCCTACGAGCAGTACTTC.

CDR3 residues: CASISNSNTEAFF. The DNA of the CDR3 is TGTGCCAGTATTTCTAACAGCAACACTGAAGCTTTCTTT. The gene calls are TRBV19 and TRBJ1-1; the D is unclear. This CDR3 spans 13 amino acids. The germline V and J ends were trimmed by 7 bases and 2 bases, with 11 bases remaining between them. CDR1 is LNHDA, CDR2 SQIVND, per germline (reference sequence).

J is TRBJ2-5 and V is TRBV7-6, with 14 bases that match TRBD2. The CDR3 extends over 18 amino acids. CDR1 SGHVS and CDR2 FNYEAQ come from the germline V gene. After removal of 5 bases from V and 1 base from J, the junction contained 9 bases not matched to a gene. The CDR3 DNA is TGTGCCAGCAGCCCTCTGGGACTAGCGGGAGTATTCCAAGAGACCCAGTACTTC. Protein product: CASSPLGLAGVFQETQYF. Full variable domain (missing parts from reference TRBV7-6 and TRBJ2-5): GAGVSQSPRYKVTKRGQDVALRCDPISGHVSLYWYRQALGQGPEFLTYFNYEAQQDKSGLPNDRFSAERPEGSISTLTIQRTEQRDSAMYRCASSPLGLAGVFQETQYFGPGTRLLVL.

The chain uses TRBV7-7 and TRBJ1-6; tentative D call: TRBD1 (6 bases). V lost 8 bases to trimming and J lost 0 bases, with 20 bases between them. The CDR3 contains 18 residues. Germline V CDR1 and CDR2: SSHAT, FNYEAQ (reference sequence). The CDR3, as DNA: TGTGCCAGCTCCCGCCCTTACAGGGAGAGCTCCTATAATTCACCCCTCCACTTT. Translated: CASSRPYRESSYNSPLHF. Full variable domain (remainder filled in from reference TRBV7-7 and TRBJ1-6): GAGVSQSPRYKVTKRGQDVTLRCDPISSHATLYWYQQALGQGPEFLTYFNYEAQPDKSGLPSDRFSAERPEGSISTLTIQRTEQRDSAMYRCASSRPYRESSYNSPLHFGNGTRLTVT.

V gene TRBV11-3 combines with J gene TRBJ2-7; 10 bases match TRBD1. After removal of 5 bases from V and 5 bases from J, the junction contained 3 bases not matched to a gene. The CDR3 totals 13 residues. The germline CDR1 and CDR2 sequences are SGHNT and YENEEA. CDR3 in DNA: TGTGCCAGCAGCCTCGGGACAGGGGACGAGCAGTACTTC. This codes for CASSLGTGDEQYF.

Here the CDR3 reads CASRNPPDGNYGYTF. The CDR3, as DNA: TGCGCCAGCAGAAACCCCCCGGACGGAAACTATGGCTACACCTTC. The rearrangement links TRBV5-1 to TRBJ1-2, with D hard to call. The CDR3 totals 15 residues. From germline, CDR1 is SGHRS and CDR2 YFSETQ. Trimming took off 5 bases at V and 2 bases at J, with 16 bases between the two ends.

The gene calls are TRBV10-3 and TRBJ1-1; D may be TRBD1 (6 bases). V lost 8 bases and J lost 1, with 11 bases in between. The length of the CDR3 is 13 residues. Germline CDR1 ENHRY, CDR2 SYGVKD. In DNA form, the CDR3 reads TGTGCCATCGGGGGCGGGGAGAACACTGAAGCTTTCTTT. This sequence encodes CAIGGGENTEAFF.

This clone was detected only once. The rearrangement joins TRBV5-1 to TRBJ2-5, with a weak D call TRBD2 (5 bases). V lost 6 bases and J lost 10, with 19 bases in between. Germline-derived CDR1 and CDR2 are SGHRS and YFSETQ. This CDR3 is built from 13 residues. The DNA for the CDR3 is TGCGCCAGCAAACCGGACCCCCGAGGGAACCAGTACTTC. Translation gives CASKPDPRGNQYF.

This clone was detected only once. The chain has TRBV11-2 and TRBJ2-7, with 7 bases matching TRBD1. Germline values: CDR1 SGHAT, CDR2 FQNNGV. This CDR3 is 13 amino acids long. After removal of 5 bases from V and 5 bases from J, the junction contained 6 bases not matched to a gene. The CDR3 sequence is CASSLTGIHEQYF. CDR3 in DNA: TGTGCCAGCAGCCTGACAGGGATCCACGAGCAGTACTTC.

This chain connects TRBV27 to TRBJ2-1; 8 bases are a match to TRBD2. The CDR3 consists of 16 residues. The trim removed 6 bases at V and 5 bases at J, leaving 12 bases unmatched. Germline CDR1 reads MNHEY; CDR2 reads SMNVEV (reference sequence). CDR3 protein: CASSLLTSGVDNEQFF. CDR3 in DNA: TGTGCCAGCAGCCTACTTACTAGCGGAGTTGACAATGAGCAGTTCTTC.

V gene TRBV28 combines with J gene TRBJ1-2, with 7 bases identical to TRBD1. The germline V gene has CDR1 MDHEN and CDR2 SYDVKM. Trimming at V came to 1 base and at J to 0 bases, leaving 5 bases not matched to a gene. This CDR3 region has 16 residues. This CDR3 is CASSLLAGGANYGYTF. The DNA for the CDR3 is TGTGCCAGCAGTTTATTAGCAGGGGGTGCTAACTATGGCTACACCTTC.

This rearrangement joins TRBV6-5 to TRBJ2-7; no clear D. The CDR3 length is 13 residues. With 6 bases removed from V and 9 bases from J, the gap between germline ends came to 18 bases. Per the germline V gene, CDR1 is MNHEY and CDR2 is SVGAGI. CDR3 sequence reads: CASRPSGLWGQYF. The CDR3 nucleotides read TGTGCCAGCAGGCCATCCGGCCTCTGGGGGCAGTACTTC.

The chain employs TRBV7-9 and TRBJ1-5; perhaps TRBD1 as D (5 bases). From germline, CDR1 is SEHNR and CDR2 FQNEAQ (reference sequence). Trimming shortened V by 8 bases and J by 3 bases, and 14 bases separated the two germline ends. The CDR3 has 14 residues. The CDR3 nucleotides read TGTGCCAGCGGGACCTCAGAACACAATCAGCCCCAGCATTTT. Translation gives CASGTSEHNQPQHF.

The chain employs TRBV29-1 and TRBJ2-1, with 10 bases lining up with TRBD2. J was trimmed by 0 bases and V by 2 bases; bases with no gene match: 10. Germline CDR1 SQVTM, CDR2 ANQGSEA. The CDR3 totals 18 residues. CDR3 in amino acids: CSVEFTSGILSSYNEQFF. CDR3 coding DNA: TGCAGCGTTGAATTTACTAGCGGGATTCTAAGCTCCTACAATGAGCAGTTCTTC.

CDR3 amino acids: CASSPPGSRGEKLFF. CDR3 nucleotide sequence: TGTGCCAGTAGTCCCCCAGGGTCGCGGGGAGAAAAACTGTTTTTT. The chain is built from TRBV19 and TRBJ1-4; D is possibly TRBD1 (5 bases). Germline loops: CDR1 LNHDA, CDR2 SQIVND (reference sequence). This CDR3 has 15 amino acids. V was cut by 5 bases and J by 8 bases, with 18 bases left in between.

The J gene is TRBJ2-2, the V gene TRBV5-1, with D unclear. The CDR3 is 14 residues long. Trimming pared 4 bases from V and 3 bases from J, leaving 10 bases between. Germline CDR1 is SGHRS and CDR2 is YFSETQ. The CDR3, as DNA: TGCGCCAGCAGCAGAGGACGTGACACCGGGGAGCTGTTTTTT. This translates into CASSRGRDTGELFF.